The 26 T cell receptor beta chains listed next were all sequenced from one sample in a study of identical twins. TCRdb processed the 5' RACE reads anew with MiXCR; each CDR3 protein has one entry. The sample has 550,000 to 800,000 distinct CDR3 sequences; just over 7% are singletons. The sample was also reused in another study, on yellow fever vaccine responses in identical twins.

Sequencing input: PBMCs. Receptors originate from a young woman in good health.

The sample holds many counts of this clonotype. The chain uses TRBV5-4 and TRBJ2-5; perhaps TRBD2 as D (6 bases). Germline CDR1 and CDR2: SGHNT and YYREEE (reference sequence). This CDR3 is 15 amino acids long. The ends were cut back, 4 bases at V and 6 bases at J, with 19 bases in the middle. In DNA form, the CDR3 reads TGTGCCAGCAGCCACTCCTCCGGGGAGGCGAAGACCCAGTACTTC. Translating it yields CASSHSSGEAKTQYF.

This clonotype was seen a handful of times. The rearrangement links TRBV20-1 to TRBJ2-7, with 8 bases lining up with TRBD2. Trimming took 6 bases from V and 2 from J; bases not matched to a gene: 12. This CDR3 is 15 amino acids long. Per germline, CDR1 DFQATT and CDR2 SNEGSKA (reference sequence). DNA of the CDR3: TGCAGTGCCCTAGTAGGTAGCGGGGCCACCTACGAGCAGTACGTC. Its translation: CSALVGSGATYEQYV.

This clonotype was detected many times. The chain is built from TRBV5-1 and TRBJ2-1; D remains ambiguous. The CDR3 is made up of 16 amino acids. Looked up from germline, CDR1 is SGHRS and CDR2 is YFSETQ. The V and J ends lost 4 bases and 0 bases respectively, with 14 bases between them. The CDR3 bases are TGCGCCAGCAGCCCCAGACCCGGTGGCTCCTACAATGAGCAGTTCTTC. It specifies CASSPRPGGSYNEQFF.

This clonotype has only a few counts. The V gene is TRBV5-1, the J gene TRBJ2-2; the D gene is possibly TRBD2 (6 bases). CDR3 size: 15 residues. Deletions cut 3 bases from V and 5 bases from J, with 14 bases between. Germline V gene data show CDR1 as SGHRS and CDR2 as YFSETQ. In DNA form, the CDR3 reads TGCGCCAGCAGCTATTCCCCCGGGGGAACCGGGGAGCTGTTTTTT. Its protein is CASSYSPGGTGELFF.

This clonotype was counted at least ten times. DNA for the CDR3: TGCGCCAGCAGAGGAGGCGGGGGGGCCCTAGGTACGCAGTATTTT. It translates to CASRGGGGALGTQYF. The rearrangement joins TRBV5-1 to TRBJ2-3, with 9 bases matching TRBD2. The CDR3 consists of 15 residues. Trimming at V came to 5 bases and at J to 8 bases, leaving 12 bases not matched to a gene. Germline loops: CDR1 SGHRS, CDR2 YFSETQ. Combining the CDR3 with reference TRBV5-1 and TRBJ2-3 gives the whole variable domain KAGVTQTPRYLIKTRGQQVTLSCSPISGHRSVSWYQQTPGQGLQFLFEYFSETQRNKGNFPGRFSGRQFSNSRSEMNVSTLELGDSALYLCASRGGGGALGTQYFGPGTRLTVL.

The table lists this clonotype with many counts. The chain joins TRBV12-3 or TRBV12-4 to TRBJ2-1, with 7 nucleotides matching TRBD1. This CDR3 is built from 16 residues. The junction had 8 bases not matched to a gene; V was cut back by 6 bases and J by 0 bases. CDR3 residues: CASSPPGQYSYNEQFF. DNA of the CDR3: TGTGCCAGCAGCCCCCCGGGACAGTACTCCTACAATGAGCAGTTCTTC.

This clonotype came up many times. The gene calls are TRBV12-3 or TRBV12-4 and TRBJ2-2; D gene uncertain. This CDR3 has 12 residues. V gave up 5 bases and J gave up 3 bases, with 4 bases separating them. In DNA form, the CDR3 reads TGTGCCAGCAGTACCCACACCGGGGAGCTGTTTTTT. It is translated as CASSTHTGELFF.

This clonotype was counted between two and nine times. The V gene is TRBV15, the J gene TRBJ2-7; tentatively, D is TRBD1 (5 bases). The CDR3 is made up of 12 amino acids. Trimming removed 3 bases from V and 4 bases from J, with 7 bases in between. Germline V CDR1 and CDR2: LNHNV, YYDKDF (reference sequence). The CDR3 spells CATSRDIYEQYF. As DNA, the CDR3 is TGTGCCACCAGCAGGGACATTTACGAGCAGTACTTC.

This clonotype was observed a few times. The chain employs TRBV7-3 and TRBJ2-2, with D possibly being TRBD2 (6 bases). This CDR3 region has 16 residues. Germline V gene sequence: CDR1 SGHTA, CDR2 FQGTGA. With 5 bases removed from V and 0 bases from J, the gap between germline ends came to 13 bases. The CDR3 protein is CASSTRGGANTGELFF. The CDR3, as DNA: TGTGCCAGCAGCACGCGGGGCGGCGCGAACACCGGGGAGCTGTTTTTT.

The chain links TRBV7-8 to TRBJ2-5, with D possibly matching TRBD1 (5 bases). V was shortened by 3 bases and J by 3 bases, with 14 bases between the two germline ends. Germline CDR1 is SGHVS and CDR2 is FQNEAQ. The CDR3 loop spans 15 amino acids. The CDR3 is CASSFKGAVKETQYF. In nucleotides, the CDR3 is TGTGCCAGCAGCTTTAAAGGGGCGGTTAAAGAGACCCAGTACTTC. The full variable domain, in which reference TRBV7-8 and TRBJ2-5 provide the parts outside the CDR3, is GAGVSQSPRYKVAKRGQDVALRCDPISGHVSLFWYQQALGQGPEFLTYFQNEAQLDKSGLPSDRFFAERPEGSVSTLKIQRTQQEDSAVYLCASSFKGAVKETQYFGPGTRLLVL.

This clonotype showed up many times. CDR3 sequence reads: CASSLALALYNEQFF. The CDR3 DNA is TGCGCCAGCAGCTTGGCCCTGGCTCTTTACAATGAGCAGTTCTTC. V and J are TRBV5-1 and TRBJ2-1; D not resolved. The germline gives CDR1 SGHRS, CDR2 YFSETQ. The CDR3 runs to 15 residues. V was trimmed by 0 bases and J by 4 bases, leaving 11 bases between them.

This clonotype was recorded many times. The chain combines TRBV15 with TRBJ2-2; TRBD2 agrees at 7 bases. Per germline, CDR1 LNHNV and CDR2 YYDKDF (reference sequence). J was trimmed by 6 bases and V by 2 bases; bases with no gene match: 3. The CDR3 extends over 14 amino acids. The CDR3 sequence: CATSRRREAGELFF. In nucleotides, the CDR3 is TGTGCCACCAGCAGACGTCGGGAGGCCGGGGAGCTGTTTTTT.

This clonotype has a count of ten or more. This chain uses TRBV7-8 with TRBJ2-7; D remains unclear. The CDR3 runs to 14 residues. With 1 base removed from V and 5 bases from J, the gap between germline ends came to 12 bases. Germline CDR1 is SGHVS and CDR2 is FQNEAQ. CDR3 in DNA: TGTGCCAGCAGCTTAGTCGGTAGTTCCGACGAGCAGTACGTC. This gives the protein CASSLVGSSDEQYV.

As regards this clonotype: The junction differs from germline at one of its ends, possibly a read error. The rearrangement links TRBV10-3 to TRBJ1-3; D is undetermined. From germline, CDR1 is ENHRY and CDR2 SYGVKD. The CDR3 is 12 amino acids. CDR3 sequence reads: CAIGEGGNTIYF. For the CDR3, the DNA is TGTGCCATCGGTGAAGGTGGAAACACCATATATTTT.

The chain couples TRBV18 to TRBJ2-2; D is unclear. The CDR3 runs to 17 residues. Per the germline V gene, CDR1 is KGHSH and CDR2 is LQKENI. V gave up 1 base and J gave up 0 bases, with 12 bases separating them. CDR3 region: CASSPLWPEANTGELFF. CDR3 bases: TGTGCCAGCTCACCACTTTGGCCCGAGGCGAACACCGGGGAGCTGTTTTTT. The variable domain in full, completed from reference TRBV18 and TRBJ2-2, reads NAGVMQNPRHLVRRRGQEARLRCSPMKGHSHVYWYRQLPEEGLKFMVYLQKENIIDESGMPKERFSAEFPKEGPSILRIQQVVRGDSAAYFCASSPLWPEANTGELFFGEGSRLTVL.

This clonotype was seen a handful of times. The rearrangement uses TRBV29-1 and TRBJ2-1; 9 bases fit TRBD2. The CDR3 is 13 amino acids. The V segment lost 2 bases and the J segment 7 bases; nucleotides outside the gene matches: 3. The germline gives CDR1 SQVTM, CDR2 ANQGSEA. The CDR3 DNA follows: TGCAGCGTTGAACTAGCGGGGATAAATGAGCAGTTCTTC. Protein product: CSVELAGINEQFF.

This clonotype was seen a few times. J is TRBJ2-1 and V is TRBV14, with TRBD2 as a possible D gene (5 bases). Trimming pared 0 bases from V and 0 bases from J, leaving 12 bases between. From germline, CDR1 is SGHDN and CDR2 FVKESK. This CDR3 comprises 17 residues. The CDR3 region is CASSQEGGRSSYNEQFF. The CDR3 DNA reads TGTGCCAGCAGCCAAGAAGGAGGACGGAGCTCCTACAATGAGCAGTTCTTC.

The rearrangement links TRBV7-9 to TRBJ2-1; D may be TRBD1 (5 bases). CDR3 length: 16 residues. CDR1 is SEHNR, CDR2 FQNEAQ, per germline (reference sequence). The V gene lost 3 bases and the J gene lost 3 bases, with 15 bases spanning the gap. CDR3 protein: CASSLIPGGHYNEQFF. The CDR3 DNA reads as TGTGCCAGCAGCTTGATTCCCGGCGGACACTACAATGAGCAGTTCTTC.

This clonotype was counted at least ten times. This chain links TRBV5-1 with TRBJ1-1; no definite D call. V was cut by 0 bases and J by 9 bases, with 12 bases left in between. In germline, CDR1 is SGHRS, CDR2 YFSETQ. The CDR3 is made up of 13 amino acids. The CDR3 DNA sequence: TGCGCCAGCAGCTTGGTAGAAACTAGCCAAGCTTTCTTT. Translated, it gives CASSLVETSQAFF.

A few counts support this clonotype. This chain connects TRBV28 to TRBJ1-5, with 9 bases lining up with TRBD1. This CDR3 comprises 14 residues. Per germline, CDR1 MDHEN and CDR2 SYDVKM. Germline trimming cut 4 bases from V and 6 bases from J; bases unmatched to any gene: 4. The CDR3 coding sequence is TGTGCCAGCAGTTGGGGGACAGGGACTCAGCCCCAGCATTTT. Its protein is CASSWGTGTQPQHF. The full variable domain, its missing parts supplied by reference TRBV28 and TRBJ1-5, is DVKVTQSSRYLVKRTGEKVFLECVQDMDHENMFWYRQDPGLGLRLIYFSYDVKMKEKGDIPEGYSVSREKKERFSLILESASTNQTSMYLCASSWGTGTQPQHFGDGTRLSIL.

This chain joins TRBV4-1 and TRBJ2-7; D ambiguous. The germline gives CDR1 MGHRA, CDR2 YSYEKL. This CDR3 has 16 residues. The V gene lost 1 base and the J gene lost 0 bases, with 13 bases spanning the gap. The CDR3 DNA sequence: TGCGCCAGCAGCCAAGTGTTAGGAGTCACCTCCTACGAGCAGTACTTC. Protein product: CASSQVLGVTSYEQYF.

This clonotype came up many times. The V gene is TRBV29-1, the J gene TRBJ2-5; D is possibly TRBD1 or TRBD2 (5 bases each). The CDR3 loop spans 14 amino acids. Germline-derived CDR1 and CDR2 are SQVTM and ANQGSEA. V was trimmed by 7 bases and J by 2 bases, leaving 17 bases between them. CDR3 residues: CSERRADKQETQYF. As DNA, the CDR3 is TGCAGCGAGCGGCGGGCGGACAAGCAAGAGACCCAGTACTTC.

The V call is TRBV7-8, the J call TRBJ2-2; 16 bases align to TRBD2. Germline-derived CDR1 and CDR2 are SGHVS and FQNEAQ. CDR3 size: 18 residues. Trimming cost V 3 bases and J 5 bases; bases outside gene matches: 6. CDR3 nucleotides: TGTGCCAGCAGCTTCCCGCCGGGACTAGCGGGAGGGACCGGGGAGCTGTTTTTT. Its protein is CASSFPPGLAGGTGELFF.

The V and J genes are TRBV5-8 and TRBJ2-7; D call uncertain. This CDR3 comprises 13 residues. From germline, CDR1 is SGHTS and CDR2 YDEGEE. V lost 0 bases and J 2 bases, leaving 6 bases between the germline ends. The CDR3 reads CASSLGRAYEQYV. The CDR3 DNA is TGTGCCAGCAGCTTGGGTAGGGCCTACGAGCAGTACGTC.

This clonotype showed up many times. J is TRBJ1-2 and V is TRBV29-1; TRBD1 aligns across 10 bases. V gave up 2 bases and J gave up 8 bases; unmatched junction bases: 5. The CDR3 is made up of 13 amino acids. In germline, CDR1 is SQVTM, CDR2 ANQGSEA. The CDR3 nucleotides read TGCAGCGTTGAATTTGTGACAGGGGGCGGCTACACCTTC. It translates to CSVEFVTGGGYTF.

This clonotype was seen only a few times. The genes are TRBV2 and TRBJ2-2; 9 nucleotides match TRBD2. In germline, CDR1 is SNHLY, CDR2 FYNNEI. Trimming at V came to 7 bases and at J to 2 bases, leaving 8 bases not matched to a gene. The CDR3 covers 16 residues. CDR3 DNA sequence: TGTGCCAGCACTGCCCCGGGACTAGCTAACACCGGGGAGCTGTTTTTT. Its translation is CASTAPGLANTGELFF. The whole variable domain, remainder taken from reference TRBV2 and TRBJ2-2, is EPEVTQTPSHQVTQMGQEVILRCVPISNHLYFYWYRQILGQKVEFLVSFYNNEISEKSEIFDDQFSVERPDGSNFTLKIRSTKLEDSAMYFCASTAPGLANTGELFFGEGSRLTVL.